One and the same sample provided the 23 T cell receptor beta chains below, sequenced in a study of cytomegalovirus exposure and HLA in healthy donors. Use of 60 Vbeta and 13 Jbeta primers characterized the PCR. TCRdb's copy holds only in-frame clones and misses some; the assay was immunoSEQ multiplex PCR. The sample contains 140,000 to 150,000 clones, about 70% of which appear only once. Sample: PBMCs. The receptors shown here come from a man aged 55 to 70 in good health and CMV-seronegative.

This chain uses TRBV29-1 with TRBJ2-7, with 9 bases matching TRBD2. The CDR3 is 13 amino acids. The germline CDR1 and CDR2 sequences are SQVTM and ANQGSEA. Trimming removed 0 bases from V and 13 bases from J; junction bases left unmatched: 10. As DNA, the CDR3 is TGCAGCGTTGAAGAGCCCGTAGCGGGAGCGACATACTTC. It encodes CSVEEPVAGATYF.

The J gene is TRBJ2-5, the V gene TRBV30; no clear D gene. With 5 bases removed from V and 5 bases from J, the gap between germline ends came to 9 bases. CDR1 GTSNPN and CDR2 SVGIG come from the germline V gene (reference sequence). This CDR3 is built from 11 residues. CDR3: CAWLSLETQYF. As DNA, the CDR3 is TGTGCCTGGCTGAGTTTGGAGACCCAGTACTTC.

Concerning this clone itself: A junction boundary mismatches the germline segment, possibly from a read error. CDR3 DNA sequence: TGTGCCAGCAGCTTACGGGCTAGCGGGAACACCGGGAAGCTGTTTTTT. It codes for CASSLRASGNTGKLFF. V usage is TRBV13 and J usage is TRBJ2-2; the match to TRBD2 covers 9 bases. This CDR3 is built from 16 residues. The germline gives CDR1 PRHDT, CDR2 FYEKMQ (reference sequence). Together with reference TRBV13 and TRBJ2-2, the CDR3 gives the full variable domain: AAGVIQSPRHLIKEKRETATLKCYPIPRHDTVYWYQQGPGQDPQFLISFYEKMQSDKGSIPDRFSAQQFSDYHSELNMSSLELGDSALYFCASSLRASGNTGKLFFGEGSRLTVL.

In its sample, this clone was seen a few times. V and J are TRBV10-3 and TRBJ1-1; D uncertain. Germline V gene data show CDR1 as ENHRY and CDR2 as SYGVKD. The CDR3 has 16 amino acids. V was pared by 0 bases and J by 6 bases, with 17 bases between. The CDR3 here is CAISESGEVERAEAFF. CDR3 DNA sequence: TGTGCCATCAGTGAGTCCGGGGAAGTCGAACGAGCTGAAGCTTTCTTT.

The genes are TRBV6-5 and TRBJ1-1, with D maybe TRBD1 (6 bases). V gave up 5 bases and J gave up 10 bases, with 17 bases separating them. The CDR3 extends over 13 amino acids. Germline lookup yields CDR1 MNHEY and CDR2 SVGAGI. CDR3 coding DNA: TGTGCCAGCAGTCCCACGGGACAATTATCAGCTTTCTTT. It encodes CASSPTGQLSAFF.

CDR3 DNA sequence: TGTGCCAGCAGTACCGGGACACCTTACGAGCAGTACTTC. Its translation: CASSTGTPYEQYF. The rearrangement uses TRBV9 and TRBJ2-7, with D perhaps TRBD1 (6 bases). The CDR3 consists of 13 residues. Trimming left V 5 bases short and J 4 bases short, with 13 bases between. The germline V gene has CDR1 SGDLS and CDR2 YYNGEE.

This clone was seen more than once but under ten times. The J gene is TRBJ2-5, the V gene TRBV6-1, with 7 bases identical to TRBD2. This CDR3 is built from 15 residues. Trimming took 5 bases from V and 4 from J; bases not matched to a gene: 10. Germline values: CDR1 MNHNS, CDR2 SASEGT. This CDR3 reads CASSITGTTGETQYF. CDR3 nucleotides: TGTGCCAGCAGTATTACCGGGACTACAGGAGAGACCCAGTACTTC.

The CDR3: CASSLIVRGTEAFF. The DNA for the CDR3 is TGTGCCAGCAGTTTAATAGTAAGGGGGACTGAAGCTTTCTTT. The chain uses TRBV27 and TRBJ1-1; maybe TRBD1 (6 bases). CDR3 length: 14 amino acids. Germline V lookup: CDR1 MNHEY, CDR2 SMNVEV (reference sequence). V lost 2 bases, J lost 5 bases, and 12 bases lay in between.

The genes are TRBV28 and TRBJ2-1, with D possibly being TRBD1 (6 bases). The CDR3 totals 16 residues. Trimming stripped 4 bases from V and 5 bases from J, with 18 bases between. Germline CDR1 is MDHEN and CDR2 is SYDVKM. The CDR3 region is CASSSGSGWGHNEQFF. The CDR3, as DNA: TGTGCCAGCAGTTCGGGGTCAGGGTGGGGGCACAATGAGCAGTTCTTC.

The chain carries TRBV19 and TRBJ1-5; TRBD1 is a possible D gene (6 bases). Germline V gene lookup returns CDR1 LNHDA and CDR2 SQIVND (reference sequence). Trimming cost V 1 base and J 4 bases, with 14 bases left between them. This CDR3 has 16 amino acids. The CDR3 loop reads CASSIGSRGWNQPQHF. The CDR3 bases are TGTGCCAGTAGTATAGGTAGCAGGGGATGGAATCAGCCCCAGCATTTT.

The V and J genes are TRBV19 and TRBJ2-7, with 7 nucleotides matching TRBD1. The V segment lost 5 bases and the J segment 2 bases; nucleotides outside the gene matches: 15. Looked up from germline, CDR1 is LNHDA and CDR2 is SQIVND (reference sequence). This CDR3 is 17 amino acids long. CDR3 residues: CASSFLSVVDRPYEQYF. CDR3 in DNA: TGTGCCAGTAGTTTCCTCTCTGTGGTGGACAGGCCCTACGAGCAGTACTTC.

The sample holds a few counts of this clone. The chain joins TRBV4-1 to TRBJ2-3, with 9 bases identical to TRBD1. Germline V gene lookup returns CDR1 MGHRA and CDR2 YSYEKL. The CDR3 has 16 amino acids. Germline trimming cut 3 bases from V and 5 bases from J; bases unmatched to any gene: 9. The CDR3 DNA reads as TGCGCCAGCAGCCACATTCCGGGACAGGGTAAAGATACGCAGTATTTT. It encodes CASSHIPGQGKDTQYF.

The gene calls are TRBV5-1 and TRBJ2-7, with 8 bases matching TRBD1. CDR1 and CDR2 (germline): SGHRS, YFSETQ. The CDR3 is 15 amino acids. Germline trimming cut 1 base from V and 2 bases from J; bases unmatched to any gene: 5. CDR3 in amino acids: CASSLFGTGTYEQYF. In DNA form, the CDR3 reads TGCGCCAGCAGCTTGTTCGGGACAGGAACCTACGAGCAGTACTTC.

This chain connects TRBV18 to TRBJ1-1, with D hard to call. V shed 5 bases and J shed 10 bases, with 11 bases lying between them. Germline-derived CDR1 and CDR2 are KGHSH and LQKENI. This CDR3 contains 11 residues. The CDR3 is CASSSSRGAFF. The CDR3 DNA sequence: TGTGCCAGCTCATCCAGCCGGGGAGCTTTCTTT.

V is TRBV28 and J is TRBJ2-2; D is unresolved. V dropped 2 bases and J dropped 0 bases, with 13 bases sitting between them. The CDR3 extends over 17 amino acids. Germline CDR1 reads MDHEN; CDR2 reads SYDVKM. CDR3 amino acids: CASSLVVVVTNTGELFF. The CDR3 DNA sequence: TGTGCCAGCAGTTTAGTCGTGGTAGTAACGAACACCGGGGAGCTGTTTTTT.

The chain links TRBV27 to TRBJ1-4; 9 nucleotides match TRBD1. V lost 4 bases, J lost 8 bases, and 8 bases stayed unmatched. In germline, CDR1 is MNHEY, CDR2 SMNVEV (reference sequence). This CDR3 is 15 amino acids long. The CDR3 reads CASSSDRGVDEKLFF. The CDR3 DNA follows: TGTGCCAGCAGTTCGGACAGGGGAGTTGACGAAAAACTGTTTTTT.

The chain joins TRBV27 to TRBJ2-7, with D maybe TRBD2 (6 bases). V was shortened by 5 bases and J by 3 bases, with 17 bases between the two germline ends. Germline V gene sequence: CDR1 MNHEY, CDR2 SMNVEV (reference sequence). This CDR3 has 15 residues. In DNA, the CDR3 is TGTGCCAGCAGTAAAAAAGTTGGGGAGGTCTACGAGCAGTACTTC. This encodes CASSKKVGEVYEQYF.

The genes are TRBV16 and TRBJ1-1; D call uncertain. Germline V lookup: CDR1 KGHSY, CDR2 FQNENV. The CDR3 spans 15 residues. With 0 bases removed from V and 0 bases from J, the gap between germline ends came to 8 bases. In DNA, the CDR3 is TGTGCCAGCAGCCAATCGAGGGTTATGAACACTGAAGCTTTCTTT. Amino acid sequence: CASSQSRVMNTEAFF.

This chain links TRBV6-6 with TRBJ2-1, with 11 bases fitting TRBD2. The CDR3 has 16 amino acids. CDR1 is MNHNY and CDR2 is SVGAGI in the germline V gene (reference sequence). The V gene end was trimmed by 5 bases and the J gene end by 4 bases; junction bases not matched to a gene: 7. The CDR3 reads CASSAPGLADYNEQFF. CDR3 nucleotide sequence: TGTGCCAGCAGTGCACCGGGACTAGCGGATTACAATGAGCAGTTCTTC.

The chain combines TRBV28 with TRBJ1-1; 11 nucleotides line up with TRBD1. The germline gives CDR1 MDHEN, CDR2 SYDVKM. The CDR3 spans 15 residues. Trimming removed 4 bases from V and 8 bases from J; junction bases left unmatched: 9. The CDR3 DNA is TGTGCCAGCAGTTCGATACAAGGGACAGGGGGAGAAGCTTTCTTT. Translated, it gives CASSSIQGTGGEAFF.

This rearrangement joins TRBV25-1 to TRBJ2-1; 8 nucleotides align to TRBD2. This CDR3 is 18 amino acids long. Unmatched junction bases numbered 17, after V lost 6 bases and J lost 4 bases. Germline loops: CDR1 MGHDK, CDR2 SYGVNS. CDR3 DNA: TGTGCCAGCAGGGGGCCGGGGGAAGTAGCGGGATCATACAATGAGCAGTTCTTC. Its protein is CASRGPGEVAGSYNEQFF.

The V call is TRBV9, the J call TRBJ1-5; D might be TRBD1 (6 bases). CDR3 length: 15 residues. The germline V and J ends were trimmed by 4 bases and 0 bases, with 11 bases remaining between them. Germline CDR1 is SGDLS and CDR2 is YYNGEE. The CDR3 spells CASSPGTHSNQPQHF. CDR3 sequence (DNA): TGTGCCAGCAGCCCAGGGACACATAGCAATCAGCCCCAGCATTTT.

This chain joins TRBV19 and TRBJ1-1; the D is unclear. V was trimmed by 0 bases and J by 5 bases, leaving 10 bases between them. The CDR3 has 14 amino acids. Germline CDR1 reads LNHDA; CDR2 reads SQIVND (reference sequence). CDR3 in DNA: TGTGCCAGTAGTATAGACTTCGGAGATACTGAAGCTTTCTTT. Translation: CASSIDFGDTEAFF.